This T cell receptor beta chain comes out of a study of Tregs in tolerant kidney transplant recipients. Study-level points and caveats: The small number of patients limits these findings pending further validation. Tregs expanded with activated donor B cells seemed most donor-specific. Biological reproducibility was not directly addressed, but technical replication error appeared minimal.

On this clone: Its antigen is currently unknown.

V dropped 1 base and J dropped 1 base, with 8 bases sitting between them. The CDR3 has 15 residues. Germline V lookup: CDR1 SGHVS, CDR2 FNYEAQ. Thawed PBMCs were rested overnight at 37°C with about 220 IU/ml IL-2 before regulatory T cell sorting. Using immunoSEQ multiplex PCR, the repertoire was profiled, and TCRdb retains in-frame clones only, with some absent. The sample holds fewer than 20,000 clones, 80% to 90% seen once. The V and J genes are TRBV7-6 and TRBJ1-3, with no clear D. Sequenced sample: Tregs from blood. The TCR sequence derives from a human donor in good health. Written as DNA, the CDR3 is TGTGCCAGCAGCTTAGGGGAGACGTCTGGAAACACCATATATTTT. Amino acid sequence: CASSLGETSGNTIYF.